This T cell receptor beta chain is drawn from a study of response to subunit inactivated influenza vaccine. TCRdb reanalysed the RT-PCR reads using MiXCR and keeps one entry per CDR3 protein. The sample shows 450,000 to 600,000 distinct CDR3 sequences, approximately 7.1% of them seen only once. This clonotype was observed at least ten times. The sequences come from PBMCs from blood, collected less than 25 months after vaccination. The sequence came from a man aged 50-75 years who received an inactivated influenza vaccine.

This chain's CDR3 is CASSHRYGYTF. The CDR3 nucleotides are TGTGCCAGCAGCCACCGCTATGGCTACACCTTC. V is TRBV11-2 and J is TRBJ1-2, with unresolved D. With 5 bases removed from V and 4 bases from J, the gap between germline ends came to 5 bases. CDR1 is SGHAT and CDR2 is FQNNGV in the germline V gene. The CDR3 contains 11 residues.